These T cell receptor beta chains were read from a single sample in a study of blood T cell repertoires in COVID-19. The repertoire was sequenced with immunoSEQ multiplex PCR; TCRdb's copy has only in-frame clones and lacks some. Among approximately 170,000 clones listed, about 80% were seen once. The source material was peripheral blood. These receptors came from a woman aged 80 or over with acute or convalescent COVID-19. The CDR3 runs from the conserved cysteine through the conserved F or W. The D gene is left open where the match is weak. Size tells how often a clone was seen (once, few, many) or the class of an expanded clone, and some rows leave it out.

J gene: TRBJ2-2
V gene: TRBV19
clone size: few
D gene: -
CDR3 DNA: TGTGCCAGTGGACAGATTACCGGGGAGCTGTTTTTT
CDR3 protein: CASGQITGELFF

J gene: TRBJ1-1
V gene: TRBV27
clone size: few
D gene: TRBD1
CDR3 DNA: TGTGCCAGCAGTTCCAAGGTCATTCGACAGGGGGCATCTCACACTGAAGCTTTCTTT
CDR3 protein: CASSSKVIRQGASHTEAFF

J gene: TRBJ2-2
V gene: TRBV19
clone size: -
D gene: TRBD1
CDR3 DNA: TGTGCCAGTCATCAGGGGGAAGGGGAGCTGTTTTTT
CDR3 protein: CASHQGEGELFF

J gene: TRBJ1-1
V gene: TRBV5-1
clone size: few
D gene: -
CDR3 DNA: TGCGCCAGCAGCTTGGTGGCAACCATGAACACTGAAGCTTTCTTT
CDR3 protein: CASSLVATMNTEAFF

J gene: TRBJ1-5
V gene: TRBV6-5
clone size: -
D gene: TRBD1
CDR3 DNA: TGTGCCAGCAGGGTTATGACAGGGAATCAGCCCCAGCATTTT
CDR3 protein: CASRVMTGNQPQHF

J gene: TRBJ2-3
V gene: TRBV5-4
clone size: -
D gene: -
CDR3 DNA: TGTGCCAGCAGCTCGCGCGCACCTAGCACAGATACGCAGTATTTT
CDR3 protein: CASSSRAPSTDTQYF

J gene: TRBJ1-6
V gene: TRBV4-3
clone size: -
D gene: TRBD1
CDR3 DNA: TGCGCCAGCAGCCTTGGGACAGGGCCTTCACCCCTCCACTTT
CDR3 protein: CASSLGTGPSPLHF

J gene: TRBJ2-7
V gene: TRBV18
clone size: -
D gene: -
CDR3 DNA: TGTGCCAGCTCACCTGGCGAGGCGTATACCTACGAGCAGTACTTC
CDR3 protein: CASSPGEAYTYEQYF

J gene: TRBJ2-5
V gene: TRBV19
clone size: -
D gene: TRBD2
CDR3 DNA: TGTGCCAGTAGCCCACTAGCGGGGGGACAAGAGACCCAGTACTTC
CDR3 protein: CASSPLAGGQETQYF

J gene: TRBJ2-3
V gene: TRBV11-2
clone size: -
D gene: -
CDR3 DNA: TGTGCCAGCAGCAATCATCTAGCAGGCTCAGATACGCAGTATTTT
CDR3 protein: CASSNHLAGSDTQYF

J gene: TRBJ1-2
V gene: TRBV4-1
clone size: -
D gene: TRBD1
CDR3 DNA: TGCGCCAGCAGCCGGGACAGGGTAGTCTCCGACTATGGCTACACCTTC
CDR3 protein: CASSRDRVVSDYGYTF

J gene: TRBJ2-7
V gene: TRBV5-1
clone size: -
D gene: -
CDR3 DNA: TGCGCCAGCAGCTTGATGCAGGGAACCTACGAGCAGTACTTC
CDR3 protein: CASSLMQGTYEQYF

J gene: TRBJ2-3
V gene: TRBV6-2/TRBV6-3
clone size: -
D gene: TRBD2
CDR3 DNA: TGTGCCAGCAGTGGGGGACTAGCGGGGCGCGATGATACGCAGTATTTT
CDR3 protein: CASSGGLAGRDDTQYF

J gene: TRBJ2-7
V gene: TRBV10-3
clone size: -
D gene: -
CDR3 DNA: TGTGCCATCGCATGGGAGTACGAGCAGTACTTC
CDR3 protein: CAIAWEYEQYF

J gene: TRBJ2-7
V gene: TRBV6-5
clone size: -
D gene: -
CDR3 DNA: TGTGCCAGCAGGGAGGGGCCATCCCCCCCTTACGAGCAGTACTTC
CDR3 protein: CASREGPSPPYEQYF

J gene: TRBJ1-5
V gene: TRBV9
clone size: few
D gene: -
CDR3 DNA: TGTGCCAGCAGCGTAACGTCGGAGAATCAGCCCCAGCATTTT
CDR3 protein: CASSVTSENQPQHF

J gene: TRBJ2-2
V gene: TRBV19
clone size: -
D gene: -
CDR3 DNA: TGTGCCAGTAGTATAGCGGGAGTTCCCGGGGAGCTGTTTTTT
CDR3 protein: CASSIAGVPGELFF

J gene: TRBJ2-1
V gene: TRBV3-1/TRBV3-2
clone size: -
D gene: TRBD2
CDR3 DNA: TGTGCCAGCAGCCAAGATCTCGCGAGCGGGGGGCACGCCAATGAGCAGTTCTTC
CDR3 protein: CASSQDLASGGHANEQFF

J gene: TRBJ2-3
V gene: TRBV18
clone size: -
D gene: -
CDR3 DNA: TGTGCCAGCTCACTTGGACGGGGGACAGATACGCAGTATTTT
CDR3 protein: CASSLGRGTDTQYF

J gene: TRBJ2-7
V gene: TRBV30
clone size: once
D gene: TRBD2
CDR3 DNA: TGTGCCTGGAGTGTAGCGGGGGTTATAAGGCAGTACTTC
CDR3 protein: CAWSVAGVIRQYF

J gene: TRBJ2-3
V gene: TRBV5-6
clone size: -
D gene: -
CDR3 DNA: TGTGCCAGCCGACCTGGGTTAGCGCCCACAGATACGCAGTATTTT
CDR3 protein: CASRPGLAPTDTQYF

J gene: TRBJ1-1
V gene: TRBV12-3/TRBV12-4
clone size: -
D gene: -
CDR3 DNA: TGTGCCAGCAGTTTTGCAGGGGACACTGAAGCTTTCTTT
CDR3 protein: CASSFAGDTEAFF

J gene: TRBJ1-5
V gene: TRBV19
clone size: -
D gene: -
CDR3 DNA: TGTGCCAGTAGTGCCCGACAGGTTTTGTATCAGCCCCAGCATTTT
CDR3 protein: CASSARQVLYQPQHF

J gene: TRBJ2-1
V gene: TRBV12-3/TRBV12-4
clone size: few
D gene: -
CDR3 DNA: TGTGCCAGCAGTTTTAGGGGTTTCGATGAGCAGTTCTTC
CDR3 protein: CASSFRGFDEQFF

J gene: TRBJ2-3
V gene: TRBV20-1
clone size: -
D gene: -
CDR3 DNA: TGCAGTGCTAGTTTCGGCATGACTAGCACAGATACGCAGTATTTT
CDR3 protein: CSASFGMTSTDTQYF

J gene: TRBJ1-5
V gene: TRBV7-8
clone size: -
D gene: -
CDR3 DNA: TGTGCCAGCAGCTTGACAGAAACCCGGGATCAGCCCCAGCATTTT
CDR3 protein: CASSLTETRDQPQHF

J gene: TRBJ2-3
V gene: TRBV11-1
clone size: -
D gene: -
CDR3 DNA: TGTGCCAGCAGCTTAGCCGGAGATACGCAGTATTTT
CDR3 protein: CASSLAGDTQYF

J gene: TRBJ1-1
V gene: TRBV4-3
clone size: -
D gene: TRBD1
CDR3 DNA: TGCGCCAGCAGCCAAGACGGCAGGGGGTGGAACACTGAAGCTTTCTTT
CDR3 protein: CASSQDGRGWNTEAFF

J gene: TRBJ2-1
V gene: TRBV7-2
clone size: -
D gene: TRBD2
CDR3 DNA: TGTGCCAGCACCGGACTAGCGGGGGCCTACAATGAGCAGTTCTTC
CDR3 protein: CASTGLAGAYNEQFF

J gene: TRBJ2-3
V gene: TRBV7-3
clone size: -
D gene: TRBD2
CDR3 DNA: TGTGCCAGCAGCTTAAACAGCGGGGGGGCCGCAGATACGCAGTATTTT
CDR3 protein: CASSLNSGGAADTQYF

J gene: TRBJ2-1
V gene: TRBV5-1
clone size: -
D gene: -
CDR3 DNA: TGCGCCAGCAGCCCCGGGACTTTTAACAATGAGCAGTTCTTC
CDR3 protein: CASSPGTFNNEQFF

J gene: TRBJ1-2
V gene: TRBV6-6
clone size: once
D gene: TRBD1
CDR3 DNA: TGTGCCAGCAGTTACGGAGTGACAGGGGGTCCCTATGGCTACACCTTC
CDR3 protein: CASSYGVTGGPYGYTF

J gene: TRBJ2-1
V gene: TRBV19
clone size: -
D gene: TRBD2
CDR3 DNA: TGTGCCAGTAGTATTTTACTAGCGGGGGGGGATGAGCAGTTCTTC
CDR3 protein: CASSILLAGGDEQFF

J gene: TRBJ1-6
V gene: TRBV3-1/TRBV3-2
clone size: -
D gene: -
CDR3 DNA: TGTGCCAGCAGCCAGAGACAGGAGTATTCACCCCTCCACTTT
CDR3 protein: CASSQRQEYSPLHF

J gene: TRBJ2-1
V gene: TRBV4-1
clone size: -
D gene: -
CDR3 DNA: TGCGCCAGCAGCCAGGAAACAGGGAATGAGCAGTTCTTC
CDR3 protein: CASSQETGNEQFF

J gene: TRBJ2-7
V gene: TRBV4-1
clone size: -
D gene: TRBD1
CDR3 DNA: TGCGCCAGCAGCCAAGCGGGACAGAAAGTCTACGAGCAGTACTTC
CDR3 protein: CASSQAGQKVYEQYF

J gene: TRBJ1-6
V gene: TRBV19
clone size: -
D gene: TRBD1
CDR3 DNA: TGTGCCAGTAGTACCCTCGGGACAGGGAGAAATTCACCCCTCCACTTT
CDR3 protein: CASSTLGTGRNSPLHF

J gene: TRBJ1-2
V gene: TRBV27
clone size: -
D gene: TRBD1
CDR3 DNA: TGTGCCAGCAGTTTAGGACAGGGACTGGGGTATTCCGCTGGCTACACCTTC
CDR3 protein: CASSLGQGLGYSAGYTF

J gene: TRBJ1-2
V gene: TRBV3-1/TRBV3-2
clone size: few
D gene: TRBD1
CDR3 DNA: TGTGCCAGCAGGCCCGACAGGGGGCGTAATGGCTACACCTTC
CDR3 protein: CASRPDRGRNGYTF

J gene: TRBJ1-5
V gene: TRBV2
clone size: few
D gene: -
CDR3 DNA: TGTGCCAGCAGTTACGGGGGGGATCAGCCCCAGCATTTT
CDR3 protein: CASSYGGDQPQHF

J gene: TRBJ2-7
V gene: TRBV5-4
clone size: -
D gene: -
CDR3 DNA: TGTGCCAGCAGCGCCCGGACGGAGGGGTACGAGCAGTACTTC
CDR3 protein: CASSARTEGYEQYF

J gene: TRBJ2-2
V gene: TRBV7-3
clone size: -
D gene: -
CDR3 DNA: TGTGCCAGCAGCGTTAACCGCGCCGCGAACACCGGGGAGCTGTTTTTT
CDR3 protein: CASSVNRAANTGELFF

J gene: TRBJ1-6
V gene: TRBV7-9
clone size: -
D gene: -
CDR3 DNA: TGTGCCAGCAGCCCCTCGGGGAATTCACCCCTCCACTTT
CDR3 protein: CASSPSGNSPLHF

J gene: TRBJ1-1
V gene: TRBV9
clone size: -
D gene: -
CDR3 DNA: TGTGCCAGCAGCGTAGGGGGGAGGGGCGACACTGAAGCTTTCTTT
CDR3 protein: CASSVGGRGDTEAFF

J gene: TRBJ2-3
V gene: TRBV5-4
clone size: -
D gene: TRBD2
CDR3 DNA: TGTGCCAGCAGCTTGCCCCTACTAGCGGGGGGCACAGATACGCAGTATTTT
CDR3 protein: CASSLPLLAGGTDTQYF

J gene: TRBJ2-1
V gene: TRBV5-4
clone size: -
D gene: -
CDR3 DNA: TGTGCCAGCAGCTTGGTCGTAGCGGACTACAATGAGCAGTTCTTC
CDR3 protein: CASSLVVADYNEQFF

J gene: TRBJ2-7
V gene: TRBV4-3
clone size: -
D gene: TRBD2
CDR3 DNA: TGCGCCAGCAGCCAACAACTAGCGAACAGAGAGCAGTACTTC
CDR3 protein: CASSQQLANREQYF

J gene: TRBJ2-5
V gene: TRBV27
clone size: -
D gene: -
CDR3 DNA: TGTGCCAGCAGTCCAAGACAGGTTTGGGGCCTCCAAGAGACCCAGTACTTC
CDR3 protein: CASSPRQVWGLQETQYF

J gene: TRBJ2-7
V gene: TRBV6-5
clone size: -
D gene: TRBD2
CDR3 DNA: TGTGCCAGCAGTTACAGCGGGAAAGGACGCGAGCAGTACTTC
CDR3 protein: CASSYSGKGREQYF

J gene: TRBJ1-1
V gene: TRBV3-1/TRBV3-2
clone size: -
D gene: -
CDR3 DNA: TGTGCCAGCAGAGAACCCGGGGGTCCGAACACTGAAGCTTTCTTT
CDR3 protein: CASREPGGPNTEAFF

J gene: TRBJ1-1
V gene: TRBV7-2
clone size: few
D gene: -
CDR3 DNA: TGTGCCAGCAGCTTAGGAGGCAGGGGGAACACTGAAGCTTTCTTT
CDR3 protein: CASSLGGRGNTEAFF

J gene: TRBJ1-3
V gene: TRBV11-2
clone size: -
D gene: -
CDR3 DNA: TGTGCCAGCAGGGACTTATTCGCTGGAGACACCATATATTTT
CDR3 protein: CASRDLFAGDTIYF

J gene: TRBJ1-1
V gene: TRBV19
clone size: -
D gene: -
CDR3 DNA: TGTGCCAGTAGTATACTGGGCCAAAACACTGAAGCTTTCTTT
CDR3 protein: CASSILGQNTEAFF

J gene: TRBJ2-1
V gene: TRBV5-1
clone size: -
D gene: -
CDR3 DNA: TGCGCCAGCAGCTTGTTAGCTAGTGCAAATGAGCAGTTCTTC
CDR3 protein: CASSLLASANEQFF

J gene: TRBJ2-3
V gene: TRBV18
clone size: -
D gene: TRBD2
CDR3 DNA: TGTGCCAGCTCACCGTCCAGCGGGGGAAACACAGATACGCAGTATTTT
CDR3 protein: CASSPSSGGNTDTQYF